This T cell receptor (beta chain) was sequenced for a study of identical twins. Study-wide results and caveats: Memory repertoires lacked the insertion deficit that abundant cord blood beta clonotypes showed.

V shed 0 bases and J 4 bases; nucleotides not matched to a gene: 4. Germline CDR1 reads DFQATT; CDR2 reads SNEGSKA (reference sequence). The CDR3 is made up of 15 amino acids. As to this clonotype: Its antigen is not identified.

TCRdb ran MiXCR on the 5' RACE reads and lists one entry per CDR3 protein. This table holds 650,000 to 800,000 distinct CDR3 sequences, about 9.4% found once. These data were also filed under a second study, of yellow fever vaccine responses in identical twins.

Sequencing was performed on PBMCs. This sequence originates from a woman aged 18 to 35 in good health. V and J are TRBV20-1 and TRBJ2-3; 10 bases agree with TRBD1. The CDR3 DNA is TGCAGTGCTAGAGATCCCGGGACAGGGGCAGATACGCAGTATTTT. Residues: CSARDPGTGADTQYF.